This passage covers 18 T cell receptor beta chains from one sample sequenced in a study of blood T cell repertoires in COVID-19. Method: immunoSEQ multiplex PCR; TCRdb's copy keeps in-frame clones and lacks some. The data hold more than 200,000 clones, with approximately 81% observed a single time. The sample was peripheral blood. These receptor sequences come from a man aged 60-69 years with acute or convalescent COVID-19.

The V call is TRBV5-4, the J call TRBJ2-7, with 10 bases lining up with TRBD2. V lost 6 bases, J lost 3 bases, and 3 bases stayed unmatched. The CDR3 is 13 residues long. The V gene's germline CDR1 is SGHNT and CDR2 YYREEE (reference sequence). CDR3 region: CASKGTSDYEQYF. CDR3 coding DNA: TGTGCCAGCAAAGGGACTAGCGACTACGAGCAGTACTTC.

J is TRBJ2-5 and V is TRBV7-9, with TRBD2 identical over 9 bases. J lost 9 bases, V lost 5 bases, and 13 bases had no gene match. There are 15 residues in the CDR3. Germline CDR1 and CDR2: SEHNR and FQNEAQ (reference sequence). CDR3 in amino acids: CASSPWSSGDGAQYF. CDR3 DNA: TGTGCCAGCAGCCCCTGGTCTAGCGGGGACGGGGCCCAGTACTTC.

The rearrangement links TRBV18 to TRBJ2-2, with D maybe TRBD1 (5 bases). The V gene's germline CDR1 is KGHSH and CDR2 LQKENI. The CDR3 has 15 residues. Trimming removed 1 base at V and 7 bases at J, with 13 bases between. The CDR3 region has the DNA TGTGCCAGCTCACCACGGGCAGGGCGTCGCGGGGAGCTGTTTTTT. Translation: CASSPRAGRRGELFF. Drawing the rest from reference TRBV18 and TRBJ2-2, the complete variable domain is NAGVMQNPRHLVRRRGQEARLRCSPMKGHSHVYWYRQLPEEGLKFMVYLQKENIIDESGMPKERFSAEFPKEGPSILRIQQVVRGDSAAYFCASSPRAGRRGELFFGEGSRLTVL.

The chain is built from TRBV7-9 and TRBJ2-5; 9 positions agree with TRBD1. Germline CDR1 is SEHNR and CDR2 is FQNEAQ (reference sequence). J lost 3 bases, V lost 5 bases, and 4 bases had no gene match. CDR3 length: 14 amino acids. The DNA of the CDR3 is TGTGCCAGCAGCGGCCGGGACAGGGAAGAGACCCAGTACTTC. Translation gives CASSGRDREETQYF.

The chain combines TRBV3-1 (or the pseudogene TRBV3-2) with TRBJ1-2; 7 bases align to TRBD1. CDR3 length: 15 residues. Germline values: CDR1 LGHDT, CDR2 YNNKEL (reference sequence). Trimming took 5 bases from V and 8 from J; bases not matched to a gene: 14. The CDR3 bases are TGTGCCAGCAGCTCGCGGGACAGCTCGAGGTGGGGCTACACCTTC. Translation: CASSSRDSSRWGYTF.

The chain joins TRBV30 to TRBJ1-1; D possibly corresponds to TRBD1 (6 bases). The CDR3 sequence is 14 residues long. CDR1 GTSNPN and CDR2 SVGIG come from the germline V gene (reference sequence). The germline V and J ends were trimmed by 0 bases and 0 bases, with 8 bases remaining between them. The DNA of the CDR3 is TGTGCCTGGAGTGTAAAGGGGGTGAACACTGAAGCTTTCTTT. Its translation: CAWSVKGVNTEAFF.

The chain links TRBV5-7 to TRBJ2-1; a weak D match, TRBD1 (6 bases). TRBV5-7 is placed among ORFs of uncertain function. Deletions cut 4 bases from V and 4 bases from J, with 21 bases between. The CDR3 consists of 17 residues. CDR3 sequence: CASSPGAYGQKYNEQFF. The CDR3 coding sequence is TGTGCCAGCAGCCCTGGGGCCTATGGACAGAAATACAATGAGCAGTTCTTC.

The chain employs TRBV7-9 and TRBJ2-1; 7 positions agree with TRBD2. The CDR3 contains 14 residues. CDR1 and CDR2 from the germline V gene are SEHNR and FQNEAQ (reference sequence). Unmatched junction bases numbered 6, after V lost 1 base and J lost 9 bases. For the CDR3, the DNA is TGTGCCAGCAGCTTAGTGGGGGAGGGCCCTGAGCAGTTCTTC. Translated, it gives CASSLVGEGPEQFF.

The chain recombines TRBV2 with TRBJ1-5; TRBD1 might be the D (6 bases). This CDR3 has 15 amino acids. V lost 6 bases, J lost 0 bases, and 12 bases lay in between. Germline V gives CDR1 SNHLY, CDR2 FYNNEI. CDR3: CASRGTSLSNQPQHF. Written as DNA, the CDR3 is TGTGCCAGCAGGGGGACATCCCTTAGCAATCAGCCCCAGCATTTT.

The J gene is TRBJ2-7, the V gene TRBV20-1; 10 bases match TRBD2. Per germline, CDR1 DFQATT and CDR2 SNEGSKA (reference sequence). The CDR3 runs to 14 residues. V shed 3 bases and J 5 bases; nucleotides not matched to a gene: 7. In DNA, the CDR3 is TGCAGTGCTAGTCTACCTAGCGGGAGCCACGAGCAGTACTTC. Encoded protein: CSASLPSGSHEQYF.

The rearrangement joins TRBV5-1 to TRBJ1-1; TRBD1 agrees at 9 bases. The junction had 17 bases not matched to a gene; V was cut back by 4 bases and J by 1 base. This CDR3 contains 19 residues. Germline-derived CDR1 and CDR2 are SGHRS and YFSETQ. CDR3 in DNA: TGCGCCAGCAGCCCCTCACAGGGGGCAGGCACCCTTTCGAACACTGAAGCTTTCTTT. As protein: CASSPSQGAGTLSNTEAFF.

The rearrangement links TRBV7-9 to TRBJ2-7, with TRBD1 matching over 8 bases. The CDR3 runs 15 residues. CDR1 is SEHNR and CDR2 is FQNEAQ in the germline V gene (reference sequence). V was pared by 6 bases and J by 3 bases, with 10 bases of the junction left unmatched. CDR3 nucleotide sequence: TGTGCCAGCAGTTCCCCCGAGACAGGGGACTACGAGCAGTACTTC. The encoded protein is CASSSPETGDYEQYF.

The CDR3 spells CASSSVGTQYF. The CDR3 DNA reads as TGTGCCAGCAGTTCGGTCGGTACCCAGTACTTC. The gene calls are TRBV28 and TRBJ2-5; D is ambiguous. Germline V gives CDR1 MDHEN, CDR2 SYDVKM. The CDR3 runs 11 residues. V was clipped by 4 bases and J by 8 bases, with 8 bases between them.

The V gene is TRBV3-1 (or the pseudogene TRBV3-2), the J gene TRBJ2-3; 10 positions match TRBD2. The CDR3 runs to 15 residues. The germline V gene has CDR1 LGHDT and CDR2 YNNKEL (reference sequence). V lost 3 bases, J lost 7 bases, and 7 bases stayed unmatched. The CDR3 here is CASSQASSGRYTQYF. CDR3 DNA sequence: TGTGCCAGCAGCCAGGCCTCTAGCGGGAGATATACGCAGTATTTT.

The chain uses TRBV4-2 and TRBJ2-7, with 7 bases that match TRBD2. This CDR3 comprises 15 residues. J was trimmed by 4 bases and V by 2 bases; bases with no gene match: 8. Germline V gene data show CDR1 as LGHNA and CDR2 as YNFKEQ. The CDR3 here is CASSQPGASGYEQYF. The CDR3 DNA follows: TGTGCCAGCAGCCAACCCGGGGCTAGCGGTTACGAGCAGTACTTC.

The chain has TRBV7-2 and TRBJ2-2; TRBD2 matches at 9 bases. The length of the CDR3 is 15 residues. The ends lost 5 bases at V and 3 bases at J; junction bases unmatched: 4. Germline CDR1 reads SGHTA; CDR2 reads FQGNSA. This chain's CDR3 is CASSLSGRDTGELFF. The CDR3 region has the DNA TGTGCCAGCAGCCTTAGCGGGAGAGACACCGGGGAGCTGTTTTTT.

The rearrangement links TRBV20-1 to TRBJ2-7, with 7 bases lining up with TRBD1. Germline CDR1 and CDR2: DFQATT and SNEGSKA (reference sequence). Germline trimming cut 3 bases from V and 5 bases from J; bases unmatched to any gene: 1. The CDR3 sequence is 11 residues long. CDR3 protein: CSARGTDEQYF. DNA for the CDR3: TGCAGTGCTAGGGGGACAGACGAGCAGTACTTC.

CDR3 amino acids: CASSTPGNYGYTF. The CDR3 nucleotides are TGTGCCAGCAGCACCCCCGGGAACTATGGCTACACCTTC. This chain connects TRBV7-6 to TRBJ1-2, with D uncertain. Trimming took off 5 bases at V and 2 bases at J, with 9 bases between the two ends. This CDR3 has 13 amino acids. From germline, CDR1 is SGHVS and CDR2 FNYEAQ. The full variable domain, completed using reference TRBV7-6 and TRBJ1-2, is GAGVSQSPRYKVTKRGQDVALRCDPISGHVSLYWYRQALGQGPEFLTYFNYEAQQDKSGLPNDRFSAERPEGSISTLTIQRTEQRDSAMYRCASSTPGNYGYTFGSGTRLTVV.